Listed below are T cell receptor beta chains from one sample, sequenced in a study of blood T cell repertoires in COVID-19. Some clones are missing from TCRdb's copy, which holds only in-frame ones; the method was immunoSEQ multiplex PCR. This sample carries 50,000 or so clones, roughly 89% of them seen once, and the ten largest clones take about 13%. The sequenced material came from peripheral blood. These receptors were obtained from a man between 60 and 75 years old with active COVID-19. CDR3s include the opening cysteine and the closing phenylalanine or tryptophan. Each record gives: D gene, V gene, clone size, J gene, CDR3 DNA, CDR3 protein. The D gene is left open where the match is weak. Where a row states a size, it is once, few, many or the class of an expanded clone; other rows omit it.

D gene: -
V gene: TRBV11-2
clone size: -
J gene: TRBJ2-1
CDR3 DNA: TGTGCCAGCAGCGGGGGGGCATCCTACAATGAGCAGTTCTTC
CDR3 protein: CASSGGASYNEQFF

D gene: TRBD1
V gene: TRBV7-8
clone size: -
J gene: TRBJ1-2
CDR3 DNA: TGTGCCAGCAGCGCTACGACAGGGTATGGCTACACCTTC
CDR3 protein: CASSATTGYGYTF

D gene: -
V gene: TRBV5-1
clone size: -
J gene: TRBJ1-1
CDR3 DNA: TGCGCCAGCAGCCTACAGGGACGTGACACTGAAGCTTTCTTT
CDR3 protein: CASSLQGRDTEAFF

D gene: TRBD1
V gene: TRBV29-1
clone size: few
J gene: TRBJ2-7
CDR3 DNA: TGCAGCGCCGAAAAGGGGGCACAGTCGGGGGAGCAGTACTTC
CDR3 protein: CSAEKGAQSGEQYF

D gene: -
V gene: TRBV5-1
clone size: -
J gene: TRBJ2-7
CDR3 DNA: TGCGCCAGCAGCTTAACAGGGTCCCGCGAGCAGTACTTC
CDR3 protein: CASSLTGSREQYF

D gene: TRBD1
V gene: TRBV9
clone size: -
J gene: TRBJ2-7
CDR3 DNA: TGTGCCAGCAGCCCGGGCCAGGGGGCCTACGAGCAGTACTTC
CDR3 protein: CASSPGQGAYEQYF

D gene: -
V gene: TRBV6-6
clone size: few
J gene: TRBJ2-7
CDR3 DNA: TGTGCCAGCAGTGGCGGAGCCTACGAGCAGTACTTC
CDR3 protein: CASSGGAYEQYF

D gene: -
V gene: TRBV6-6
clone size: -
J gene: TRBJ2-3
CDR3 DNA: TGTGCCAGCAGCCTAGGCCAGGGCCTCACAGATACGCAGTATTTT
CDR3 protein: CASSLGQGLTDTQYF

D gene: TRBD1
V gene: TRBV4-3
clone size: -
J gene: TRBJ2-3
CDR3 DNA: TGCGCCAGCAGCCATACCGGGACAGGGGTTGCAGATACGCAGTATTTT
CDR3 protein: CASSHTGTGVADTQYF

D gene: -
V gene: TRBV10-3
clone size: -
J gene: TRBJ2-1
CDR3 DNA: TGTGCCATCACTCCTCTTCCTCTATTCTCCTACAATGAGCAGTTCTTC
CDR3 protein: CAITPLPLFSYNEQFF

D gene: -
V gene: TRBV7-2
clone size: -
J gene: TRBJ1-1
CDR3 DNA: TGTGCCAGCAGCCCGGAGAGGTTAAACACTGAAGCTTTCTTT
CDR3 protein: CASSPERLNTEAFF